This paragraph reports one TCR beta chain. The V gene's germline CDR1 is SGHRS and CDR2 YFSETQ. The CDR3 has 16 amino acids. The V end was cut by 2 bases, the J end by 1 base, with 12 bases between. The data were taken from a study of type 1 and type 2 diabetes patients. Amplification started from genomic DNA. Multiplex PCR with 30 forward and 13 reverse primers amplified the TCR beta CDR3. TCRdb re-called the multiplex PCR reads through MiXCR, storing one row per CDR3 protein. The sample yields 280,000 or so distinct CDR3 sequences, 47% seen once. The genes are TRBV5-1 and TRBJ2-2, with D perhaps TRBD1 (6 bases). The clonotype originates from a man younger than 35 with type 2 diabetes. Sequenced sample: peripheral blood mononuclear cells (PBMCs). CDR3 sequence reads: CASSLSGTMNTGELFF. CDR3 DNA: TGCGCCAGCAGCTTATCCGGGACAATGAACACCGGGGAGCTGTTTTTT.